These T cell receptor beta chains were read from a single sample in a study of patients and donors after allogeneic stem cell transplantation. MiXCR was run by TCRdb on the RT-PCR reads, yielding one entry per CDR3 protein. The data hold around 150,000 distinct CDR3 sequences, with about a third observed a single time. The sequencing sample was made of blood, either unsorted or a sorted T cell fraction (not recorded which). The receptors derive from a human donor who was either an allogeneic HSCT recipient or a stem cell or donor lymphocyte infusion donor (not recorded which). It is not recorded whose cells these are; they may come from a transplant donor. CDR3s include the opening cysteine and the closing phenylalanine or tryptophan. A D gene is named only where the DNA matches it firmly. Clone sizes are given selectively: once, few, many, or a class where the clone is expanded.

>TRBJ2-5|-|TRBV7-2|-
TGTGCCAGCACCTTACAGGGTTGGAGGGAGACCCAGTACTTC
CASTLQGWRETQYF
>TRBJ1-2|-|TRBV9|TRBD1
TGTGCCAGCAGCATCAGGACAGGGGTCGGCTACACCTTC
CASSIRTGVGYTF
>TRBJ1-1|-|TRBV6-2/TRBV6-3|-
TGTGCCAGCAGTTTCGCCGGGAACACTGAAGCTTTCTTT
CASSFAGNTEAFF
>TRBJ2-3|-|TRBV6-2/TRBV6-3|-
TGTGCCAGCAGTTACTCGAGGTTGGGATTTCATTCAGATACGCAGTATTTT
CASSYSRLGFHSDTQYF
>TRBJ1-6|few|TRBV5-1|-
TGCGCCAGCAGCGAACCCGGACAGAATTCACCCCTCCACTTT
CASSEPGQNSPLHF
>TRBJ2-1|-|TRBV5-1|TRBD2
TGCGCCAGCAGCTTGGAAGGACTAGCGGGGAATGAGCAGTTCTTC
CASSLEGLAGNEQFF
>TRBJ1-2|-|TRBV29-1|-
TGCAGCGTCTCGGGACCCCATTATGGCTACACCTTC
CSVSGPHYGYTF
>TRBJ1-5|few|TRBV12-3/TRBV12-4|-
TGTGCCAGCCAGGCCCCTGGTGGATACGGCAATCAGCCCCAGCATTTT
CASQAPGGYGNQPQHF
>TRBJ1-6|few|TRBV7-2|-
TGTGCCAGCAGCCCCCCGTATGGTTCACCCCTCCACTTT
CASSPPYGSPLHF
>TRBJ1-2|-|TRBV11-2|-
TGTGCCAGCAGCTCCGTTGGGGGCAGGCTCAACTATGGCTACACCTTC
CASSSVGGRLNYGYTF
>TRBJ1-5|-|TRBV20-1|TRBD1
TGCAGTGCTAGAGACCTCAACAGGGGAAGCAATCAGCCCCAGCATTTT
CSARDLNRGSNQPQHF
>TRBJ2-3|-|TRBV9|-
TGTGCCAGCAGCGTAGCTGTCACCGGGATCACAGATACGCAGTATTTT
CASSVAVTGITDTQYF
>TRBJ2-1|-|TRBV10-3|TRBD2
TGTGCCATCAGTGGTAGCGGGGGGCGCGGTAGTAATGAGCAGTTCTTC
CAISGSGGRGSNEQFF
>TRBJ1-2|-|TRBV5-1|-
TGCGCCAGCAGCTTGGCCGCGGAACAGATCTATGGCTACACCTTC
CASSLAAEQIYGYTF
>TRBJ1-5|few|TRBV12-3/TRBV12-4|-
TGTGCCAGCAGTTTAGGTGGGGGGGGACAGCCCCAGCATTTT
CASSLGGGGQPQHF
>TRBJ1-1|many|TRBV12-3/TRBV12-4|TRBD1
TGTGCCAGCAGACCGGGACAGATGAACACTGAAGCTTTCTTT
CASRPGQMNTEAFF